Listed below are T cell receptor beta chains from one sample, sequenced in a study of T cells after yellow fever vaccination. Using its own MiXCR run on the 5' RACE reads, TCRdb lists one record per CDR3 protein. This table holds about 370,000 distinct CDR3 sequences, approximately 10% found once. This specimen consisted of PBMCs, obtained on the day of the first yellow fever vaccination. All receptors come from a young man who received the YFV17D yellow fever vaccine. Both conserved end residues are part of each CDR3. A D gene is named only where the DNA matches it firmly. The size of a clone is reported for some rows only, either as once, few or many, or as a class for expanded clones.

CDR3	DNA	V	J	D	size
CSALRGGGHNEQFF	TGCAGTGCTTTACGGGGCGGGGGTCACAATGAGCAGTTCTTC	TRBV20-1	TRBJ2-1	TRBD2	few
CASSQGTGRSYEQYF	TGCGCCAGCAGCCAAGGAACAGGGAGATCCTACGAGCAGTACTTC	TRBV4-1	TRBJ2-7	.	.
CSAWGGYGYTF	TGCAGTGCCTGGGGGGGATATGGCTACACCTTC	TRBV20-1	TRBJ1-2	.	few
CASSPRTQKLFF	TGTGCCAGCAGTCCACGGACACAAAAACTGTTTTTT	TRBV6-1	TRBJ1-4	.	few
CASSLRDRVETQYF	TGTGCCAGCAGTTTACGGGACAGGGTGGAGACCCAGTACTTC	TRBV27	TRBJ2-5	TRBD1	.
CASRGRLAGSSDEQFF	TGTGCCAGCAGGGGTAGACTAGCGGGGTCGTCGGATGAGCAGTTCTTC	TRBV2	TRBJ2-1	TRBD2	.
CASSSGTSETQYF	TGTGCCAGCAGCAGCGGGACTAGCGAGACCCAGTACTTC	TRBV7-3	TRBJ2-5	TRBD2	.
CASSPWASAAVERHTQYF	TGTGCCAGCAGCCCCTGGGCCTCAGCGGCGGTTGAGAGGCATACGCAGTATTTT	TRBV11-2	TRBJ2-3	.	few
CASKSGPNYGYTF	TGTGCCAGCAAGTCCGGACCTAACTATGGCTACACCTTC	TRBV6-2/TRBV6-3	TRBJ1-2	.	.
CASSLDPVRGTEAFF	TGTGCCAGCAGCTTGGATCCAGTTCGGGGGACTGAAGCTTTCTTT	TRBV5-5	TRBJ1-1	.	.
CASRSRVASEAFF	TGTGCCAGCAGGTCAAGGGTGGCCTCTGAAGCTTTCTTT	TRBV6-6	TRBJ1-1	.	few
CASSLGVVGGTGEQFF	TGTGCCAGCAGCTTGGGGGTCGTAGGCGGGACAGGGGAGCAGTTCTTC	TRBV5-5	TRBJ2-1	TRBD1	.
CASSGTPVTGELFF	TGTGCCAGCAGCGGGACTCCGGTAACCGGGGAGCTGTTTTTT	TRBV7-2	TRBJ2-2	.	many
CSGSDPNTGELFF	TGCAGTGGGTCGGACCCGAACACCGGGGAGCTGTTTTTT	TRBV20-1	TRBJ2-2	.	few
CASSFRDRPRAFF	TGTGCCAGCAGCTTTCGGGACAGACCGAGAGCTTTCTTT	TRBV7-9	TRBJ1-1	TRBD1	few
CASSELVATEAFF	TGTGCCAGCAGTGAACTTGTGGCCACTGAAGCTTTCTTT	TRBV25-1	TRBJ1-1	.	many
CASSLGNEKLFF	TGTGCCAGCAGTCTAGGGAACGAAAAACTGTTTTTT	TRBV6-6	TRBJ1-4	.	few
CASSLLPGAKNIQYF	TGCGCCAGCAGCTTGCTCCCAGGCGCTAAAAACATTCAGTACTTC	TRBV5-1	TRBJ2-4	.	.
CSARNPSFYEQYF	TGCAGTGCTAGAAACCCGTCTTTCTACGAGCAGTACTTC	TRBV20-1	TRBJ2-7	.	few
CSAYRQPSTEAFF	TGCAGTGCTTACCGACAGCCGAGCACTGAAGCTTTCTTT	TRBV20-1	TRBJ1-1	.	once
CASSNDRGSEKLFF	TGTGCCAGCAGTAACGACAGGGGGAGTGAAAAACTGTTTTTT	TRBV6-5	TRBJ1-4	TRBD1	few
CASSLLDYRAPDTQYF	TGTGCCAGCAGTTTGTTGGACTACCGTGCCCCAGATACGCAGTATTTT	TRBV28	TRBJ2-3	.	few
CASSQDYGTGIVGELFF	TGTGCCAGCAGCCAAGACTATGGGACAGGGATCGTCGGGGAGCTGTTTTTT	TRBV4-2	TRBJ2-2	TRBD1	few
CASSQTGGTHYGYTF	TGTGCCAGCAGCCAAACGGGAGGGACACACTATGGCTACACCTTC	TRBV7-3	TRBJ1-2	.	.
CSARSGSSYNEQFF	TGCAGTGCCCGGTCGGGGAGCTCCTACAATGAGCAGTTCTTC	TRBV20-1	TRBJ2-1	.	.
CASSSPFIGAMNTGELFF	TGTGCCAGCAGTTCCCCTTTTATAGGGGCGATGAACACCGGGGAGCTGTTTTTT	TRBV6-2/TRBV6-3	TRBJ2-2	.	few
CASSPQGSYGYTF	TGTGCCAGCAGTCCACAGGGTTCTTATGGCTACACCTTC	TRBV12-3/TRBV12-4	TRBJ1-2	.	.
CASSQGLLAGAHTDTQYF	TGCGCCAGCAGCCAAGGGTTGCTAGCGGGGGCCCACACAGATACGCAGTATTTT	TRBV4-1	TRBJ2-3	TRBD2	few